This T cell receptor beta chain stems from a study of blood T cell repertoires in COVID-19. Study at large: Samples came from the United States, Italy and Spain, spanning acute and convalescent COVID-19. T cells, B-cell-depleted T cells, or PBMCs provided the cDNA or gDNA that served as material.

The authors' processing: From reference gene primer amplification, estimates of nucleated cell counts were derived. Sequencing used immunoSEQ multiplex PCR; TCRdb keeps in-frame clones, though not all of them. Clonal size and the V and J genes are those of that table, whereas D and trimming came from the DNA. The data show hundreds of thousands of clones, 83% seen once. In regard to this clone: Other DNA sequences in the sample encode the same CDR3.

The CDR3 sequence is 14 residues long. The V gene end was trimmed by 5 bases and the J gene end by 5 bases; junction bases not matched to a gene: 3. Germline CDR1 and CDR2: SEHNR and FQNEAQ (reference sequence). The sequenced sample consisted of peripheral blood. The receptor comes from a woman in her 30s with COVID-19, enrolled during active disease. The genes are TRBV7-9 and TRBJ2-7; 13 nucleotides align to TRBD2. The CDR3 bases are TGTGCCAGCAGCCTAGGACTAGCGGGAGACGAGCAGTACTTC. Its translation: CASSLGLAGDEQYF.